This is a list of T cell receptor beta chains from one sample in a study of cytomegalovirus exposure and HLA in healthy donors. TCRdb's table, derived via immunoSEQ multiplex PCR, lists solely in-frame clones and lacks some. In the table there are some 180,000 clones, around 86% of which are singletons. The specimen sequenced was PBMCs. These receptors were collected from a man younger than 45 in good health and CMV-seropositive. The CDR3 runs from the conserved cysteine through the conserved F or W. A D gene is named only where the DNA matches it firmly. Only some rows state a clone size, as once, few, many or a class for expanded clones.

V gene: TRBV28
D gene: .
clone size: .
J gene: TRBJ2-1
CDR3 protein: CASSLGQGTYNEQFF
CDR3 DNA: TGTGCCAGCAGTTTAGGCCAGGGCACCTACAATGAGCAGTTCTTC

V gene: TRBV7-6
D gene: TRBD1
clone size: .
J gene: TRBJ1-4
CDR3 protein: CASSLQGGTEKLFF
CDR3 DNA: TGTGCCAGCAGCTTACAGGGGGGTACTGAAAAACTGTTTTTT

V gene: TRBV6-5
D gene: TRBD1
clone size: .
J gene: TRBJ1-2
CDR3 protein: CASSPGQVRVGYTF
CDR3 DNA: TGTGCCAGCAGTCCTGGACAGGTCCGCGTTGGCTACACCTTC

V gene: TRBV27
D gene: .
clone size: .
J gene: TRBJ2-2
CDR3 protein: CASSPTRGYETLTGELFF
CDR3 DNA: TGTGCCAGCAGCCCAACAAGGGGGTACGAAACCTTGACCGGGGAGCTGTTTTTT

V gene: TRBV4-3
D gene: .
clone size: .
J gene: TRBJ1-1
CDR3 protein: CASSQDDRDMNTEAFF
CDR3 DNA: TGCGCCAGCAGCCAAGATGATCGGGACATGAACACTGAAGCTTTCTTT

V gene: TRBV19
D gene: .
clone size: .
J gene: TRBJ2-1
CDR3 protein: CASRSRGSVDNEQFF
CDR3 DNA: TGTGCCAGTAGATCCCGAGGTAGTGTGGACAATGAGCAGTTCTTC

V gene: TRBV9
D gene: .
clone size: .
J gene: TRBJ1-2
CDR3 protein: CASRSLYGYTF
CDR3 DNA: TGTGCCAGCAGGAGCCTCTATGGCTACACCTTC

V gene: TRBV19
D gene: .
clone size: .
J gene: TRBJ2-7
CDR3 protein: CASRDYGGAINEQYF
CDR3 DNA: TGTGCCAGTAGAGACTATGGGGGCGCCATCAACGAGCAGTACTTC

V gene: TRBV20-1
D gene: .
clone size: .
J gene: TRBJ2-5
CDR3 protein: CSAIRGTQYF
CDR3 DNA: TGCAGTGCAATACGAGGGACCCAGTACTTC

V gene: TRBV2
D gene: .
clone size: .
J gene: TRBJ2-7
CDR3 protein: CASSEGFYEQYF
CDR3 DNA: TGTGCCAGCAGTGAGGGTTTCTACGAGCAGTACTTC

V gene: TRBV5-1
D gene: .
clone size: .
J gene: TRBJ2-7
CDR3 protein: CASSSAWGAYEQYF
CDR3 DNA: TGCGCCAGCAGCAGCGCGTGGGGCGCCTACGAGCAGTACTTC

V gene: TRBV29-1
D gene: TRBD1
clone size: few
J gene: TRBJ1-3
CDR3 protein: CSAHRGLGNTIYF
CDR3 DNA: TGCAGCGCCCACAGGGGGCTTGGAAACACCATATATTTT

V gene: TRBV2
D gene: TRBD2
clone size: .
J gene: TRBJ2-1
CDR3 protein: CASSATSGVRNEQFF
CDR3 DNA: TGTGCCAGCAGCGCGACTAGCGGAGTTAGAAATGAGCAGTTCTTC

V gene: TRBV28
D gene: .
clone size: .
J gene: TRBJ1-4
CDR3 protein: CASSLLGTNEKLFF
CDR3 DNA: TGTGCCAGCAGTTTGTTGGGAACTAATGAAAAACTGTTTTTT

V gene: TRBV5-1
D gene: .
clone size: .
J gene: TRBJ2-5
CDR3 protein: CASSSSGETQYF
CDR3 DNA: TGCGCCAGCAGCTCCAGTGGGGAGACCCAGTACTTC

V gene: TRBV5-5
D gene: .
clone size: .
J gene: TRBJ2-7
CDR3 protein: CASSLDQDRYEQYF
CDR3 DNA: TGTGCCAGCAGCTTGGATCAGGACCGATACGAGCAGTACTTC

V gene: TRBV28
D gene: TRBD1
clone size: once
J gene: TRBJ1-4
CDR3 protein: CASSPVTGVEKLFF
CDR3 DNA: TGTGCCAGCAGCCCGGTTACAGGGGTGGAAAAACTGTTTTTT

V gene: TRBV6-5
D gene: TRBD1
clone size: .
J gene: TRBJ1-5
CDR3 protein: CASRQGISNQPQHF
CDR3 DNA: TGTGCCAGTAGACAGGGGATTAGCAATCAGCCCCAGCATTTT

V gene: TRBV5-1
D gene: .
clone size: .
J gene: TRBJ2-2
CDR3 protein: CASTQGSAGELFF
CDR3 DNA: TGCGCCAGCACGCAGGGGTCGGCCGGGGAGCTGTTTTTT

V gene: TRBV5-1
D gene: .
clone size: .
J gene: TRBJ2-7
CDR3 protein: CASSPLEGKRNEQYF
CDR3 DNA: TGCGCCAGCAGCCCCTTGGAGGGGAAGAGGAACGAGCAGTACTTC

V gene: TRBV15
D gene: TRBD1
clone size: .
J gene: TRBJ1-4
CDR3 protein: CATSSGQGSNEKLFF
CDR3 DNA: TGTGCCACCAGCAGCGGACAGGGGTCGAATGAAAAACTGTTTTTT

V gene: TRBV28
D gene: TRBD1
clone size: .
J gene: TRBJ2-5
CDR3 protein: CASSPDRFGETQYF
CDR3 DNA: TGTGCCAGCAGTCCGGACAGGTTCGGCGAGACCCAGTACTTC

V gene: TRBV5-4
D gene: .
clone size: .
J gene: TRBJ2-7
CDR3 protein: CASSLDRPTYEQYF
CDR3 DNA: TGTGCCAGCAGCTTGGACAGGCCAACCTACGAGCAGTACTTC

V gene: TRBV27
D gene: .
clone size: .
J gene: TRBJ2-7
CDR3 protein: CASSWAGPYEQYF
CDR3 DNA: TGTGCCAGCAGTTGGGCAGGACCCTACGAGCAGTACTTC

V gene: TRBV6-5
D gene: .
clone size: .
J gene: TRBJ1-5
CDR3 protein: CASRGNFNSNQPQHF
CDR3 DNA: TGTGCCAGCAGAGGGAATTTTAATAGCAATCAGCCCCAGCATTTT

V gene: TRBV10-2
D gene: .
clone size: few
J gene: TRBJ1-2
CDR3 protein: CASSESAAAQGYTF
CDR3 DNA: TGCGCCAGCAGTGAGTCGGCAGCCGCACAGGGCTACACCTTC

V gene: TRBV6-5
D gene: .
clone size: .
J gene: TRBJ2-2
CDR3 protein: CASSLDNRRTGELFF
CDR3 DNA: TGTGCCAGCAGTTTGGATAATAGACGCACCGGGGAGCTGTTTTTT

V gene: TRBV27
D gene: .
clone size: .
J gene: TRBJ2-3
CDR3 protein: CASLSYGTDTQYF
CDR3 DNA: TGTGCCAGCCTTAGTTATGGCACAGATACGCAGTATTTT

V gene: TRBV19
D gene: .
clone size: few
J gene: TRBJ1-5
CDR3 protein: CASSIGRAGNQPQHF
CDR3 DNA: TGTGCCAGTAGTATCGGGAGGGCAGGCAATCAGCCCCAGCATTTT

V gene: TRBV29-1
D gene: TRBD1
clone size: .
J gene: TRBJ2-7
CDR3 protein: CSVGTGSPFYEQYF
CDR3 DNA: TGCAGCGTCGGGACAGGGAGCCCCTTCTACGAGCAGTACTTC

V gene: TRBV15
D gene: .
clone size: .
J gene: TRBJ2-1
CDR3 protein: CATSRGSSYNEQFF
CDR3 DNA: TGTGCCACTTCCCGGGGAAGCTCCTACAATGAGCAGTTCTTC

V gene: TRBV7-7
D gene: .
clone size: .
J gene: TRBJ2-2
CDR3 protein: CASSPNSGATGELFF
CDR3 DNA: TGTGCCAGCAGCCCTAATTCAGGAGCGACCGGGGAGCTGTTTTTT

V gene: TRBV6-5
D gene: TRBD1
clone size: .
J gene: TRBJ1-2
CDR3 protein: CASSSGQGPYGYTF
CDR3 DNA: TGTGCCAGCAGTTCGGGACAGGGCCCCTATGGCTACACCTTC

V gene: TRBV5-1
D gene: TRBD1
clone size: .
J gene: TRBJ2-7
CDR3 protein: CASSSGAGTVNYEQYF
CDR3 DNA: TGCGCCAGCAGCTCTGGTGCCGGGACAGTAAACTACGAGCAGTACTTC

V gene: TRBV2
D gene: .
clone size: .
J gene: TRBJ1-5
CDR3 protein: CASSRAGTLTDQPQHF
CDR3 DNA: TGTGCCAGCAGTCGGGCCGGGACACTCACCGATCAGCCCCAGCATTTT

V gene: TRBV7-3
D gene: TRBD1
clone size: once
J gene: TRBJ2-7
CDR3 protein: CASSGTGYEQYF
CDR3 DNA: TGTGCCAGCTCGGGGACAGGCTACGAGCAGTACTTC

V gene: TRBV6-1
D gene: .
clone size: .
J gene: TRBJ2-7
CDR3 protein: CASSEVEWGRAWF
CDR3 DNA: TGTGCCAGCAGTGAGGTCGAATGGGGCAGGGCTTGGTTC

V gene: TRBV2
D gene: TRBD2
clone size: .
J gene: TRBJ2-4
CDR3 protein: CASSEDLAGVNIQYF
CDR3 DNA: TGTGCCAGCAGTGAAGACCTAGCGGGAGTAAACATTCAGTACTTC

V gene: TRBV30
D gene: .
clone size: few
J gene: TRBJ1-6
CDR3 protein: CAWSVRARDGDSPLHF
CDR3 DNA: TGTGCCTGGAGTGTACGGGCGAGGGACGGAGATTCACCCCTCCACTTT

V gene: TRBV4-1
D gene: TRBD1
clone size: .
J gene: TRBJ1-5
CDR3 protein: CASSAGQGRQPQHF
CDR3 DNA: TGCGCCAGCAGCGCGGGACAGGGGAGGCAGCCCCAGCATTTT

V gene: TRBV27
D gene: .
clone size: few
J gene: TRBJ2-7
CDR3 protein: CASRDGRREQYF
CDR3 DNA: TGTGCCAGCCGGGACGGACGCCGCGAGCAGTACTTC

V gene: TRBV5-6
D gene: .
clone size: .
J gene: TRBJ1-5
CDR3 protein: CASSLGSGYNQPQHF
CDR3 DNA: TGTGCCAGCAGCTTGGGGTCTGGCTACAATCAGCCCCAGCATTTT

V gene: TRBV11-2
D gene: .
clone size: few
J gene: TRBJ1-1
CDR3 protein: CASSLGPTGEAFF
CDR3 DNA: TGTGCCAGCAGCTTAGGCCCTACAGGGGAAGCTTTCTTT

V gene: TRBV5-8
D gene: .
clone size: .
J gene: TRBJ2-2
CDR3 protein: CASSFPGELFF
CDR3 DNA: TGTGCCAGCAGCTTTCCCGGGGAGCTGTTTTTT

V gene: TRBV5-4
D gene: .
clone size: .
J gene: TRBJ2-7
CDR3 protein: CASSRQGGGLGSYEQYF
CDR3 DNA: TGTGCCAGCAGCCGTCAAGGCGGAGGCCTGGGGTCCTACGAGCAGTACTTC

V gene: TRBV7-9
D gene: .
clone size: .
J gene: TRBJ1-4
CDR3 protein: CASSPRDLRGGEKLFF
CDR3 DNA: TGTGCCAGCAGCCCTAGGGACCTCCGAGGAGGCGAAAAACTGTTTTTT

V gene: TRBV25-1
D gene: .
clone size: .
J gene: TRBJ2-5
CDR3 protein: CASSKTGRETQYF
CDR3 DNA: TGTGCCAGCAGTAAAACAGGGCGAGAGACCCAGTACTTC

V gene: TRBV7-2
D gene: TRBD2
clone size: .
J gene: TRBJ2-3
CDR3 protein: CASSSTSVAADTQYF
CDR3 DNA: TGTGCCAGCAGCTCGACTAGCGTTGCCGCAGATACGCAGTATTTT

V gene: TRBV30
D gene: .
clone size: .
J gene: TRBJ2-3
CDR3 protein: CAWSVPGRNTQYF
CDR3 DNA: TGTGCCTGGAGTGTACCGGGGCGGAATACGCAGTATTTT

V gene: TRBV16
D gene: TRBD1
clone size: once
J gene: TRBJ1-5
CDR3 protein: CASSQYGTGNQPQHF
CDR3 DNA: TGTGCCAGCAGCCAATACGGGACAGGGAATCAGCCCCAGCATTTT

V gene: TRBV5-1
D gene: .
clone size: .
J gene: TRBJ2-3
CDR3 protein: CASSNGPGTDTQYF
CDR3 DNA: TGCGCCAGCAGTAACGGACCGGGCACAGATACGCAGTATTTT

V gene: TRBV2
D gene: .
clone size: .
J gene: TRBJ2-7
CDR3 protein: CASTPGTGDSYEQYF
CDR3 DNA: TGTGCCAGCACCCCCGGGACGGGAGACTCCTACGAGCAGTACTTC

V gene: TRBV6-4
D gene: .
clone size: .
J gene: TRBJ1-2
CDR3 protein: CASSDSTDQTHHAYGYTF
CDR3 DNA: TGTGCCAGCAGTGACTCAACAGACCAAACCCACCATGCGTATGGCTACACCTTC

V gene: TRBV18
D gene: .
clone size: .
J gene: TRBJ2-1
CDR3 protein: CASSPIGNEQFF
CDR3 DNA: TGTGCCAGCTCACCGATCGGCAATGAGCAGTTCTTC

V gene: TRBV18
D gene: TRBD2
clone size: .
J gene: TRBJ2-7
CDR3 protein: CASSRGVAGAEQYF
CDR3 DNA: TGTGCCAGCTCCCGGGGGGTAGCGGGAGCCGAGCAGTACTTC

V gene: TRBV27
D gene: .
clone size: .
J gene: TRBJ1-4
CDR3 protein: CASSLSLNEKLFF
CDR3 DNA: TGTGCCAGCAGTTTATCTCTTAATGAAAAACTGTTTTTT

V gene: TRBV15
D gene: .
clone size: .
J gene: TRBJ1-5
CDR3 protein: CATSSVGQPSNQPQHF
CDR3 DNA: TGTGCCACCAGCTCAGTTGGGCAGCCGAGCAATCAGCCCCAGCATTTT

V gene: TRBV30
D gene: .
clone size: .
J gene: TRBJ1-5
CDR3 protein: CAWKRGPGNQPQHF
CDR3 DNA: TGTGCCTGGAAGAGAGGGCCAGGGAATCAGCCCCAGCATTTT

V gene: TRBV10-3
D gene: .
clone size: .
J gene: TRBJ2-7
CDR3 protein: CAISVQGSGEQYF
CDR3 DNA: TGTGCCATCAGTGTTCAGGGGAGCGGGGAGCAGTACTTC